This T cell receptor (beta chain) was found in a study of response to subunit inactivated influenza vaccine. Broader study findings: Each seasonal flu vaccination may recruit only limited new T cells, authors suggested.

TCRdb called the RT-PCR reads again in MiXCR, with one record for every CDR3 protein. The data contain hundreds of thousands of distinct CDR3 sequences, about a fifth of them singletons. Concerning this clonotype: Its antigen remains unidentified.

The germline gives CDR1 MNHEY, CDR2 SVGEGT. The CDR3 runs 17 residues. J gave up 2 bases and V 2 bases, and 9 bases lay outside the gene matches. Source: PBMCs from blood, taken more than 4 days after vaccination. The sequence derives from a man aged 45-60 years who received an inactivated influenza vaccine. The chain has TRBV6-2 or TRBV6-3 and TRBJ1-2; the match to TRBD1 covers 9 bases. The CDR3 sequence is CASSYDPGTGSNYGYTF. CDR3 in DNA: TGTGCCAGCAGTTACGACCCCGGGACAGGGTCCAACTATGGCTACACCTTC.